Detailed here is one T cell receptor (beta chain). The sample originates from a study of blood T cell repertoires in COVID-19. Study summary: There were acute and convalescent COVID-19 samples, and they came from the United States, Italy and Spain. From T cells, B-cell-depleted T cells, or PBMCs came the material, which was cDNA or gDNA.

V was cut by 6 bases and J by 6 bases, with 12 bases left in between. Germline V gene lookup returns CDR1 LNHDA and CDR2 SQIVND (reference sequence). The CDR3 contains 12 residues. Per the study methods: Reference gene primer amplification gave nucleated cell count estimates. The data were produced by immunoSEQ multiplex PCR, yet TCRdb's version contains in-frame clones alone and is incomplete. The DNA gave D and trimming, while V, J and clone size come from that table. The repertoire has some 74,000 clones, 65% to 90% of them found once; the top ten carry approximately 40%. The specimen sequenced was peripheral blood. V is TRBV19 and J is TRBJ2-7; weak D call: TRBD2 (6 bases). This sequence originates from a man of 80 years or more with acute or convalescent COVID-19. CDR3 sequence reads: CASSTRRGEQYF. CDR3 nucleotide sequence: TGTGCCAGTAGCACAAGGAGGGGCGAGCAGTACTTC.